Listed below are T cell receptor beta chains from one sample, sequenced in a study of blood T cell repertoires in COVID-19. The table came from immunoSEQ multiplex PCR; TCRdb's copy has only in-frame clones and leaves some out. The sample holds 200,000 to 250,000 clones; approximately 83% are singletons and the top ten take more than 5%. The sequenced material came from peripheral blood. These receptors came from a human donor in a cohort sampled during active COVID-19. Each CDR3 is given with its conserved first and last residue. D genes are given only for firm matches.

j_gene: TRBJ2-7; v_gene: TRBV5-1; d_gene: NA; CDR3aa: CASSYGSTGEQYF; CDR3nt: TGCGCCAGCAGCTACGGGTCAACGGGCGAGCAGTACTTC
j_gene: TRBJ1-2; v_gene: TRBV7-8; d_gene: TRBD1; CDR3aa: CASSLTGGTSSGYTF; CDR3nt: TGTGCCAGCAGCTTGACAGGGGGGACCTCGAGTGGCTACACCTTC
j_gene: TRBJ2-5; v_gene: TRBV7-2; d_gene: NA; CDR3aa: CASSLGGDLETQYF; CDR3nt: TGTGCCAGCAGCTTAGGTGGAGACCTGGAGACCCAGTACTTC
j_gene: TRBJ2-7; v_gene: TRBV28; d_gene: NA; CDR3aa: CASSLYRTGSYEQYF; CDR3nt: TGTGCCAGCAGTTTATATCGGACTGGGAGCTACGAGCAGTACTTC
j_gene: TRBJ1-2; v_gene: TRBV19; d_gene: TRBD1; CDR3aa: CASSILGQGSPSGYTF; CDR3nt: TGTGCCAGTAGTATACTCGGACAGGGATCCCCTTCGGGCTACACCTTC
j_gene: TRBJ1-1; v_gene: TRBV2; d_gene: TRBD1; CDR3aa: CASSVGQGITEAFF; CDR3nt: TGTGCCAGCAGTGTAGGACAGGGGATTACTGAAGCTTTCTTT
j_gene: TRBJ1-6; v_gene: TRBV10-2; d_gene: NA; CDR3aa: CASSDQGNNSPLHF; CDR3nt: TGCGCCAGCAGTGACCAGGGGAATAATTCACCCCTCCACTTT
j_gene: TRBJ2-5; v_gene: TRBV6-6; d_gene: NA; CDR3aa: CASSRLIRETQYF; CDR3nt: TGTGCCAGCAGTCGCCTTATTAGAGAGACCCAGTACTTC
j_gene: TRBJ2-6; v_gene: TRBV15; d_gene: TRBD1; CDR3aa: CATSRDPAGGYGANVLTF; CDR3nt: TGTGCCACCAGCAGAGATCCGGCAGGGGGTTATGGGGCCAACGTCCTGACTTTC
j_gene: TRBJ2-3; v_gene: TRBV5-1; d_gene: NA; CDR3aa: CASSLGTPLTDTQYF; CDR3nt: TGCGCCAGCAGCTTGGGGACTCCCCTGACAGATACGCAGTATTTT
j_gene: TRBJ2-1; v_gene: TRBV29-1; d_gene: TRBD1; CDR3aa: CSVERGQSYNEQFF; CDR3nt: TGCAGCGTTGAAAGGGGGCAATCCTACAATGAGCAGTTCTTC